The following is a TCR beta chain sequence with its context. Its antigen remains unidentified. Using immunoSEQ multiplex PCR, the repertoire was profiled, and TCRdb retains in-frame clones only, with some absent. The data show some 4,500 clones, over 25% seen once. This entry comes from a study of T cells in localized non-small cell lung cancer. The study, taken as a whole, reports: Sequencing covered just one tumor region, so heterogeneity cannot be ruled out. Among the tissues sampled, uninvolved adjacent lung had the highest T cell clonality, above tumor. Adjacent lung held a median approximately 50 of the top 100 tumor clones.

The clonotype was recovered from a man aged 40-75 years with stage III squamous cell lung carcinoma. The sample here was lung tumor tissue, taken before any cancer treatment.

The CDR3 reads CASSEVDLVSYEQYF. CDR3 nucleotide sequence: TGTGCCAGCAGTGAAGTAGATTTGGTGTCCTACGAGCAGTACTTC. The V gene is TRBV6-1, the J gene TRBJ2-7; no reliable D call. This CDR3 has 15 amino acids. Germline values: CDR1 MNHNS, CDR2 SASEGT. The V end was cut by 1 base, the J end by 1 base, with 11 bases between.